Below are 2 T cell receptor beta chains sequenced from a single sample in a study of T cell responses to AZD1222 COVID-19 vaccine. The repertoire was sequenced with immunoSEQ multiplex PCR; TCRdb's copy has only in-frame clones and lacks some. This sample carries 95,000 to 150,000 clones, 87% of them seen once, and the ten largest clones take about 9.4%. The sample in question was peripheral blood, obtained on day 0 of AZD1222 vaccination. The source of these receptors is an adult in good health.

This chain connects TRBV20-1 to TRBJ2-3; 7 bases fit TRBD2. From germline, CDR1 is DFQATT and CDR2 SNEGSKA (reference sequence). J gave up 3 bases and V 3 bases, and 6 bases lay outside the gene matches. There are 14 residues in the CDR3. The CDR3 loop reads CSASGRVFTDTQYF. CDR3 sequence (DNA): TGCAGTGCTAGTGGGAGGGTTTTTACAGATACGCAGTATTTT.

The chain combines TRBV5-1 with TRBJ2-7; D is uncertain. V lost 3 bases and J 6 bases, leaving 13 bases between the germline ends. This CDR3 is built from 13 residues. Looked up from germline, CDR1 is SGHRS and CDR2 is YFSETQ. The CDR3 reads CASSSNLGSEQYF. Here the CDR3 DNA reads TGCGCCAGCAGCTCTAACCTAGGCAGCGAGCAGTACTTC.